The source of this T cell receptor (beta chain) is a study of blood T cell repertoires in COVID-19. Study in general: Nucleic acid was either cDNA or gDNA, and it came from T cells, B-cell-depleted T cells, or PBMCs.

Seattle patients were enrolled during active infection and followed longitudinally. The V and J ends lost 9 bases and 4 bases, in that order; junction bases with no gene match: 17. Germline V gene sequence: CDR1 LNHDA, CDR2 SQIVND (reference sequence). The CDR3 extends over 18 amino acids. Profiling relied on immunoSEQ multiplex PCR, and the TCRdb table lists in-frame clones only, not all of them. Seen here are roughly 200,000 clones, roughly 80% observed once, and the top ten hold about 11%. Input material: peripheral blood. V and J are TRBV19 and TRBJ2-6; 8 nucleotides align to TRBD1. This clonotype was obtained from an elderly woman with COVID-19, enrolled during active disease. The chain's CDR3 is CASTSLRDRFRGANVLTF. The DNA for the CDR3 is TGTGCCAGCACCTCCCTCCGGGACAGGTTTAGGGGGGCCAACGTCCTGACTTTC.